The 25 T cell receptor beta chains presented below share a single source sample, sequenced in a study of blood T cell repertoires in COVID-19. Clones were sequenced by immunoSEQ multiplex PCR, and TCRdb holds only the in-frame ones, with some missing. The sample contains roughly 60,000 clones, 90% of which appear only once. The sequenced sample consisted of peripheral blood. These receptors all stem from a woman older than 75 with active COVID-19.

The chain carries TRBV7-9 and TRBJ1-4; 9 positions agree with TRBD1. Losses at the gene ends were 3 bases for V and 7 bases for J; bases not matched to a gene: 9. This CDR3 region has 16 residues. The germline gives CDR1 SEHNR, CDR2 FQNEAQ (reference sequence). CDR3 sequence reads: CASSLGQGRNIEKLFF. The CDR3 nucleotides are TGTGCCAGCAGCTTGGGACAGGGCAGGAATATTGAAAAACTGTTTTTT. Full variable domain (missing parts from reference TRBV7-9 and TRBJ1-4): DTGVSQNPRHKITKRGQNVTFRCDPISEHNRLYWYRQTLGQGPEFLTYFQNEAQLEKSRLLSDRFSAERPKGSFSTLEIQRTEQGDSAMYLCASSLGQGRNIEKLFFGSGTQLSVL.

This chain joins TRBV19 and TRBJ2-3; the match to TRBD1 covers 8 bases. Germline V CDR1 and CDR2: LNHDA, SQIVND (reference sequence). CDR3 size: 15 residues. V lost 1 base and J lost 5; bases outside the gene matches: 5. This CDR3 is CASSIVGTGGDTQYF. The CDR3 nucleotides are TGTGCCAGTAGTATAGTCGGGACAGGAGGAGATACGCAGTATTTT.

This chain links TRBV5-1 with TRBJ2-1, with D unclear. This CDR3 contains 12 residues. Germline CDR1 SGHRS, CDR2 YFSETQ. V lost 1 base and J lost 10, with 9 bases in between. CDR3 nucleotides: TGCGCCAGCAGCTTGACCCTAGACGAGCAGTTCTTC. Its translation: CASSLTLDEQFF.

V and J are TRBV3-1 (or the pseudogene TRBV3-2) and TRBJ1-2; TRBD1 matches at 7 bases. V lost 5 bases to trimming and J lost 2 bases; unmatched junction nucleotides: 5. Germline V gene data show CDR1 as LGHDT and CDR2 as YNNKEL (reference sequence). The CDR3 totals 14 residues. CDR3 sequence reads: CASSWTGGNYGYTF. CDR3 nucleotide sequence: TGTGCCAGCAGCTGGACAGGTGGGAACTATGGCTACACCTTC.

V is TRBV27 and J is TRBJ1-1; weak D call: TRBD1 (6 bases). The CDR3 is made up of 14 amino acids. Between the trimmed V and J ends, which lost 5 bases and 3 bases, there was a span of 13 bases. Germline V gives CDR1 MNHEY, CDR2 SMNVEV (reference sequence). The CDR3: CASSPREGDTEAFF. The CDR3 region has the DNA TGTGCCAGCAGTCCTCGGGAGGGGGACACTGAAGCTTTCTTT.

The V call is TRBV11-2, the J call TRBJ2-1; 8 bases agree with TRBD2. J lost 8 bases, V lost 1 base, and 13 bases had no gene match. CDR3 length equals 17 residues. Per the germline V gene, CDR1 is SGHAT and CDR2 is FQNNGV. The CDR3 loop is CASSLVVSGGLVYEQFF. DNA for the CDR3: TGTGCCAGCAGCTTAGTAGTCTCGGGGGGGTTAGTCTATGAGCAGTTCTTC.

The chain uses TRBV6-5 and TRBJ1-6, with TRBD1 matching over 9 bases. Germline lookup yields CDR1 MNHEY and CDR2 SVGAGI. Trimming removed 4 bases from V and 6 bases from J; junction bases left unmatched: 4. The CDR3 totals 15 residues. For the CDR3, the DNA is TGTGCCAGCAGTTCCCGACAGGGGGGTAATTCACCCCTCCACTTT. It translates to CASSSRQGGNSPLHF.

This clone appeared once. CDR3 bases: TGTGCCAGCAGCCGGGAGACAGGGCAGTACACCTTC. Amino acids: CASSRETGQYTF. The chain uses TRBV5-4 and TRBJ1-2, with 7 bases lining up with TRBD1. CDR1 and CDR2 from the germline V gene are SGHNT and YYREEE (reference sequence). The length of the CDR3 is 12 residues. V lost 4 bases, J lost 11 bases, and 8 bases stayed unmatched.

This clone showed up just a few times. The rearrangement links TRBV5-4 to TRBJ2-3; 7 bases are a match to TRBD1. The CDR3 has 16 amino acids. Germline loops: CDR1 SGHNT, CDR2 YYREEE (reference sequence). With 4 bases clipped from V and 2 bases from J, the junction kept 10 bases outside the gene matches. CDR3 coding DNA: TGTGCCAGCAGCATCCCGACAGGGATGGACACAGATACGCAGTATTTT. This encodes CASSIPTGMDTDTQYF.

The rearrangement joins TRBV7-7 to TRBJ2-5; 10 bases agree with TRBD2. Unmatched junction bases numbered 5, after V lost 5 bases and J lost 2 bases. CDR1 is SSHAT, CDR2 FNYEAQ, per germline (reference sequence). CDR3 length: 15 residues. The DNA for the CDR3 is TGTGCCAGCAGCCCTTGGACTAGCGGACAAGAGACCCAGTACTTC. It specifies CASSPWTSGQETQYF.

The rearrangement links TRBV2 to TRBJ2-5; weak D call: TRBD2 (5 bases). Germline V gene lookup returns CDR1 SNHLY and CDR2 FYNNEI. V was clipped by 7 bases and J by 4 bases, with 13 bases between them. The CDR3 spans 13 residues. The CDR3: CASKPGIRETQYF. Written as DNA, the CDR3 is TGTGCCAGCAAGCCCGGGATCCGAGAGACCCAGTACTTC.

J is TRBJ2-3 and V is TRBV19, with 10 bases that match TRBD1. There are 17 residues in the CDR3. Germline-derived CDR1 and CDR2 are LNHDA and SQIVND (reference sequence). Losses at the gene ends were 1 base for V and 5 bases for J; bases not matched to a gene: 9. CDR3 DNA sequence: TGTGCCAGTAGTATAGGAATGGGGACAGGGGAAGTAGATACGCAGTATTTT. This gives the protein CASSIGMGTGEVDTQYF.

The chain is built from TRBV2 and TRBJ1-1; TRBD1 matches 7 bases. After removal of 3 bases from V and 4 bases from J, the junction contained 5 bases not matched to a gene. The CDR3 runs 14 residues. Germline-derived CDR1 and CDR2 are SNHLY and FYNNEI. This CDR3 is CASSDGQGGTEAFF. As DNA, the CDR3 is TGTGCCAGCAGTGACGGTCAGGGGGGCACTGAAGCTTTCTTT.

Only one count was recorded for this clone. The chain has TRBV6-1 and TRBJ2-7; D is perhaps TRBD1 (7 bases). The CDR3 runs to 17 residues. With 0 bases removed from V and 3 bases from J, the gap between germline ends came to 18 bases. The germline gives CDR1 MNHNS, CDR2 SASEGT. CDR3 amino acids: CASSEALLGGQIYEQYF. CDR3 DNA sequence: TGTGCCAGCAGTGAAGCGCTTCTCGGGGGACAGATCTACGAGCAGTACTTC.

The chain uses TRBV6-1 and TRBJ1-2, with no clear D. The germline V and J ends were trimmed by 2 bases and 4 bases, with 8 bases remaining between them. This CDR3 has 13 residues. The V gene's germline CDR1 is MNHNS and CDR2 SASEGT. CDR3 protein: CASSERGGYGYTF. Written as DNA, the CDR3 is TGTGCCAGCAGTGAACGGGGTGGCTATGGCTACACCTTC.

This rearrangement joins TRBV6-5 to TRBJ2-3, with D maybe TRBD2 (5 bases). Trimming took 7 bases from V and 9 from J, leaving 20 bases between them. The CDR3 contains 14 residues. The germline V gene encodes CDR1 MNHEY and CDR2 SVGAGI. The CDR3 is CASILDSVSSTQYF. CDR3 DNA: TGTGCCAGCATCCTAGATAGCGTCAGCAGCACGCAGTATTTT.

The genes are TRBV19 and TRBJ2-2; no firm D call. Germline V gene data show CDR1 as LNHDA and CDR2 as SQIVND (reference sequence). This CDR3 comprises 14 residues. The V end lost 9 bases, the J end lost 3 bases, and 14 bases lay between the germline ends. Here the CDR3 reads CASAKNEDTGELFF. The CDR3 DNA sequence: TGTGCCAGCGCGAAGAACGAGGACACCGGGGAGCTGTTTTTT.

V and J are TRBV30 and TRBJ1-5, with 7 bases fitting TRBD1. CDR1 and CDR2 from the germline V gene are GTSNPN and SVGIG (reference sequence). The CDR3 extends over 12 amino acids. The ends lost 3 bases at V and 4 bases at J; junction bases unmatched: 0. The CDR3 DNA sequence: TGTGCCTGGAGCAGGGGGAATCAGCCCCAGCATTTT. The encoded protein is CAWSRGNQPQHF.

This clone came up a few times. The gene calls are TRBV5-6 and TRBJ2-1; D unresolved. The ends were cut back, 0 bases at V and 4 bases at J, with 5 bases in the middle. Germline V lookup: CDR1 SGHDT, CDR2 YYEEEE. This CDR3 has 13 residues. DNA of the CDR3: TGTGCCAGCAGCTTGGTTGTATACAATGAGCAGTTCTTC. It codes for CASSLVVYNEQFF.

The J gene is TRBJ1-2, the V gene TRBV29-1; the D gene is possibly TRBD1 (5 bases). The CDR3 runs 12 residues. V was clipped by 4 bases and J by 6 bases, with 12 bases between them. Per germline, CDR1 SQVTM and CDR2 ANQGSEA. The CDR3 nucleotides read TGCAGCGTTGTGGGAGGGGACCATGGCTACACCTTC. Protein: CSVVGGDHGYTF.

The rearrangement uses TRBV7-6 and TRBJ2-7, with 9 nucleotides matching TRBD2. The CDR3 is 14 amino acids. Looked up from germline, CDR1 is SGHVS and CDR2 is FNYEAQ. The V gene end was trimmed by 5 bases and the J gene end by 3 bases; junction bases not matched to a gene: 5. The CDR3 is CASSPTSGLYEQYF. The CDR3 region has the DNA TGTGCCAGCAGCCCTACTAGCGGGCTCTACGAGCAGTACTTC.

This clone appeared once. The chain employs TRBV6-5 and TRBJ1-3; weak D call: TRBD1 (5 bases). Germline V CDR1 and CDR2: MNHEY, SVGAGI. Trimming took off 7 bases at V and 0 bases at J, with 10 bases between the two ends. The CDR3 spans 14 residues. CDR3 region: CASIGHISGNTIYF. The CDR3 DNA is TGTGCCAGCATTGGACATATCTCTGGAAACACCATATATTTT.

The rearrangement links TRBV5-4 to TRBJ1-1; 7 bases fit TRBD1. The CDR3 sequence is 15 residues long. V lost 4 bases to trimming and J lost 1 base; unmatched junction nucleotides: 7. Germline CDR1 SGHNT, CDR2 YYREEE (reference sequence). The CDR3 sequence: CASSPDRVENTEAFF. The CDR3 DNA is TGTGCCAGCAGCCCTGACAGGGTCGAGAACACTGAAGCTTTCTTT.

The J gene is TRBJ2-1, the V gene TRBV19; TRBD1 matches 8 bases. The germline V gene has CDR1 LNHDA and CDR2 SQIVND (reference sequence). Trimming at V came to 5 bases and at J to 6 bases, leaving 12 bases not matched to a gene. The CDR3 runs 16 residues. CDR3 in DNA: TGTGCCAGTAGTTTGGGCCGACAGGGGCCAGGCAATGAGCAGTTCTTC. Encoded protein: CASSLGRQGPGNEQFF.

The chain has TRBV28 and TRBJ2-7, with 7 bases matching TRBD2. Trimming took 4 bases from V and 6 from J; bases not matched to a gene: 12. CDR3 length: 15 amino acids. Germline CDR1 MDHEN, CDR2 SYDVKM. CDR3 nucleotides: TGTGCCAGCAGTTCCCGGGCCCGGGGGGTGGGCGAGCAGTACGTC. The encoded protein is CASSSRARGVGEQYV.